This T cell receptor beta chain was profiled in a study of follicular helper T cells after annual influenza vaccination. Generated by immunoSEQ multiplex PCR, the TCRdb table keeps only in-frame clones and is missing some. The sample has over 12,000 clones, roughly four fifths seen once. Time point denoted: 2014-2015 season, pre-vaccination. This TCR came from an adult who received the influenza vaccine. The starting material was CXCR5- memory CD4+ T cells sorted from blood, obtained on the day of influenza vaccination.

CDR3 sequence: CASSQEPGTNTGELFF. For the CDR3, the DNA is TGCGCCAGCAGCCAAGAACCAGGGACGAACACCGGGGAGCTGTTTTTT. The chain joins TRBV4-3 to TRBJ2-2, with TRBD1 as a possible D gene (5 bases). In germline, CDR1 is LGHNA, CDR2 YSLEER. Between the trimmed V and J ends, which lost 0 bases and 0 bases, there was a span of 8 bases. The length of the CDR3 is 16 residues.